Each of the 21 T cell receptor beta chains below was sequenced from the same sample in a study of T-cell reconstitution after alpha-beta-depleted transplantation in children. Unique molecular identifiers were built into the TCRbeta library. TCRdb ran MiXCR on the PCR reads and lists one entry per CDR3 protein. The table lists about 640,000 distinct CDR3 sequences, around 16% of them singletons. The source was PBMCs from the stem cell graft donor, collected from the stem cell graft. The receptors here all came from a human donor who donated a stem cell graft to a child with acute myeloid leukemia.

Many counts were recorded for this clonotype. V and J are TRBV20-1 and TRBJ2-2, with 10 nucleotides matching TRBD2. The V gene's germline CDR1 is DFQATT and CDR2 SNEGSKA (reference sequence). The V segment lost 1 base and the J segment 0 bases; nucleotides outside the gene matches: 8. The CDR3 length is 18 residues. CDR3 protein: CSARAPSGGPTNTGELFF. DNA for the CDR3: TGCAGTGCTAGAGCCCCTAGCGGGGGCCCGACGAACACCGGGGAGCTGTTTTTT.

This clonotype was observed a few times. The genes are TRBV20-1 and TRBJ2-3; 11 nucleotides align to TRBD2. V dropped 3 bases and J dropped 2; count of bases not matched to a gene: 1. There are 14 residues in the CDR3. Germline assignment: CDR1 DFQATT and CDR2 SNEGSKA (reference sequence). In DNA, the CDR3 is TGCAGTGCTAGGACTAGCGGGATCACAGATACGCAGTATTTT. Its translation: CSARTSGITDTQYF.

This clonotype occurred many times. The chain combines TRBV20-1 with TRBJ2-1; TRBD2 matches 13 bases. The germline CDR1 and CDR2 sequences are DFQATT and SNEGSKA (reference sequence). Germline trimming cut 0 bases from V and 3 bases from J; bases unmatched to any gene: 2. The CDR3 sequence is 16 residues long. CDR3: CSARELAGGLYNEQFF. CDR3 sequence (DNA): TGCAGTGCTAGAGAACTAGCGGGGGGGCTCTACAATGAGCAGTTCTTC.

This clonotype was picked up one time. The J gene is TRBJ2-3, the V gene TRBV6-1; unclear D gene. This CDR3 has 17 amino acids. CDR1 MNHNS and CDR2 SASEGT come from the germline V gene. Trimming shortened V by 6 bases and J by 0 bases, and 19 bases separated the two germline ends. The CDR3 loop reads CASSPRRRSRSTDTQYF. DNA for the CDR3: TGTGCCAGCAGCCCTCGACGCAGGAGTAGGAGCACAGATACGCAGTATTTT.

This chain joins TRBV5-1 and TRBJ2-5; D possibly corresponds to TRBD1 (6 bases). The CDR3 covers 17 residues. The germline gives CDR1 SGHRS, CDR2 YFSETQ. V lost 5 bases to trimming and J lost 0 bases, with 20 bases between them. CDR3 sequence reads: CASRYGQSQLNQETQYF. CDR3 coding DNA: TGCGCCAGCAGATATGGACAGTCCCAGTTGAACCAAGAGACCCAGTACTTC. Full variable domain (outside the CDR3, taken from reference TRBV5-1 and TRBJ2-5): KAGVTQTPRYLIKTRGQQVTLSCSPISGHRSVSWYQQTPGQGLQFLFEYFSETQRNKGNFPGRFSGRQFSNSRSEMNVSTLELGDSALYLCASRYGQSQLNQETQYFGPGTRLLVL.

This clonotype appeared a few times. The chain joins TRBV24-1 to TRBJ2-2; possibly TRBD1 for D (6 bases). Germline CDR1 reads KGHDR; CDR2 reads SFDVKD. The germline V and J ends were trimmed by 3 bases and 8 bases, with 24 bases remaining between them. The CDR3 runs 18 residues. CDR3 region: CATSDPKNMAGERGELFF. The CDR3 DNA reads as TGTGCCACCAGTGATCCCAAGAATATGGCAGGGGAGAGGGGGGAGCTGTTTTTT.

This clonotype came up many times. The CDR3 loop is CASSALRQSTDTQYF. The DNA of the CDR3 is TGTGCCAGCAGTGCCCTTCGACAGAGCACAGATACGCAGTATTTT. V usage is TRBV6-1 and J usage is TRBJ2-3; weak D call: TRBD1 (5 bases). This CDR3 has 15 residues. V was trimmed by 4 bases and J by 0 bases, leaving 11 bases between them. Germline V lookup: CDR1 MNHNS, CDR2 SASEGT.

This clonotype has ten or more counts. V usage is TRBV5-1 and J usage is TRBJ1-1; D uncertain. Germline assignment: CDR1 SGHRS and CDR2 YFSETQ. The CDR3 sequence is 13 residues long. Trimming cost V 0 bases and J 5 bases, with 8 bases left between them. In DNA form, the CDR3 reads TGCGCCAGCAGCTTGGACCTCCTAACTGAAGCTTTCTTT. This encodes CASSLDLLTEAFF. Full variable domain (remainder filled in from reference TRBV5-1 and TRBJ1-1): KAGVTQTPRYLIKTRGQQVTLSCSPISGHRSVSWYQQTPGQGLQFLFEYFSETQRNKGNFPGRFSGRQFSNSRSEMNVSTLELGDSALYLCASSLDLLTEAFFGQGTRLTVV.

The table lists this clonotype with many counts. This chain connects TRBV20-1 to TRBJ2-7; 7 bases match TRBD1. Germline V CDR1 and CDR2: DFQATT, SNEGSKA (reference sequence). The CDR3 is 14 residues long. Germline trimming cut 4 bases from V and 3 bases from J; bases unmatched to any gene: 9. This CDR3 reads CSATPDRPNYEQYV. The DNA of the CDR3 is TGCAGTGCTACCCCGGACAGGCCCAACTACGAGCAGTACGTC.

The chain uses TRBV7-2 and TRBJ1-4; 7 bases map to TRBD1. The CDR3 covers 15 residues. Per germline, CDR1 SGHTA and CDR2 FQGNSA. The V gene end was trimmed by 6 bases and the J gene end by 3 bases; junction bases not matched to a gene: 7. DNA of the CDR3: TGTGCCAGCAGATCCCAGACAGGGTCTAATGAAAAACTGTTTTTT. Its protein product is CASRSQTGSNEKLFF.

The table lists this clonotype with many counts. The chain links TRBV28 to TRBJ2-7; D unclear. This CDR3 contains 13 residues. Germline CDR1 is MDHEN and CDR2 is SYDVKM. Trimming removed 1 base at V and 6 bases at J, with 10 bases between. CDR3 DNA sequence: TGTGCCAGCAGTTTATCGCCCGACCGCGAGCAGTACGTC. It yields the protein CASSLSPDREQYV.

This clonotype was detected ten times or more. The chain links TRBV20-1 to TRBJ1-3, with unresolved D. Looked up from germline, CDR1 is DFQATT and CDR2 is SNEGSKA (reference sequence). This CDR3 is 14 amino acids long. Trimming removed 5 bases from V and 4 bases from J, with 15 bases in between. The CDR3, as DNA: TGCAGTGCTCCCGGGCCCTTTCGAGGAAACACCATATATTTT. Translated, it gives CSAPGPFRGNTIYF.

In this sample, this clonotype turned up a few times. The rearrangement links TRBV6-5 to TRBJ1-2, with D possibly matching TRBD1 (6 bases). V shed 2 bases and J shed 1 base, with 17 bases lying between them. The CDR3 has 17 amino acids. CDR1 MNHEY and CDR2 SVGAGI come from the germline V gene. In DNA form, the CDR3 reads TGTGCCAGCAGTTACGCGTACCCCGGGACACTTAACTATGGCTACACCTTC. Translation gives CASSYAYPGTLNYGYTF.

A few counts support this clonotype. This rearrangement joins TRBV7-9 to TRBJ1-5; D gene uncertain. CDR1 and CDR2 from the germline V gene are SEHNR and FQNEAQ (reference sequence). This CDR3 contains 13 residues. V was trimmed by 0 bases and J by 5 bases, leaving 5 bases between them. The CDR3 here is CASSLAVDQPQHF. CDR3 DNA: TGTGCCAGCAGCTTAGCGGTCGATCAGCCCCAGCATTTT.

The CDR3 bases are TGTGCCAGCAAAAGGGGAGGGGAGGATCAGCCCCAGCATTTT. Its translation: CASKRGGEDQPQHF. V usage is TRBV6-1 and J usage is TRBJ1-5, with D maybe TRBD1 (5 bases). CDR1 is MNHNS and CDR2 is SASEGT in the germline V gene. V dropped 7 bases and J dropped 5 bases, with 15 bases sitting between them. CDR3 size: 14 residues.

The chain employs TRBV11-1 and TRBJ2-2, with TRBD1 identical over 8 bases. Germline V gene data show CDR1 as SGHAT and CDR2 as FQDESV (reference sequence). V lost 3 bases, J lost 4 bases, and 13 bases stayed unmatched. CDR3 length: 18 amino acids. The CDR3 DNA reads as TGTGCCAGCAGCTTCCTTAAAAGAGTCAGGGGGCGCACCGGGGAGCTGTTTTTT. As protein: CASSFLKRVRGRTGELFF.

The rearrangement uses TRBV21-1 and TRBJ2-3; the D call TRBD1 from the table was never checked on the DNA. TRBV21-1 is classified as a pseudogene. There are 12 residues in the CDR3. Here the CDR3 DNA reads TGTGCCAGCTACAGGGACCCAGATACGCAGTATTTT. Translation gives CASYRDPDTQYF.

The chain couples TRBV7-9 to TRBJ2-7; D unclear. This CDR3 is built from 15 residues. V dropped 0 bases and J dropped 2 bases, with 11 bases sitting between them. The V gene's germline CDR1 is SEHNR and CDR2 FQNEAQ (reference sequence). CDR3 residues: CASSLAVPRAYEQYF. CDR3 nucleotide sequence: TGTGCCAGCAGCTTAGCCGTCCCGAGAGCCTACGAGCAGTACTTC.

The chain uses TRBV5-1 and TRBJ2-1; 12 bases agree with TRBD2. The CDR3 totals 17 residues. The germline V gene has CDR1 SGHRS and CDR2 YFSETQ. J was trimmed by 7 bases and V by 4 bases; bases with no gene match: 12. The CDR3 protein is CASSSTSGGPSVNEQFF. The DNA for the CDR3 is TGCGCCAGCAGCAGCACTAGCGGGGGGCCCTCAGTGAATGAGCAGTTCTTC.

Many counts were recorded for this clonotype. The chain has TRBV29-1 and TRBJ1-4; possibly TRBD1 for D (6 bases). The CDR3 runs to 14 residues. The V gene's germline CDR1 is SQVTM and CDR2 ANQGSEA. V was shortened by 6 bases and J by 2 bases, with 13 bases between the two germline ends. CDR3 nucleotide sequence: TGCAGCGTGACCCGGACAGATACTAATGAAAAACTGTTTTTT. Translating gives CSVTRTDTNEKLFF.

V gene TRBV7-9 combines with J gene TRBJ1-3; D not certain. CDR3 length: 14 amino acids. V was clipped by 6 bases and J by 0 bases, with 9 bases between them. Per the germline V gene, CDR1 is SEHNR and CDR2 is FQNEAQ (reference sequence). This CDR3 is CASSSVSSGNTIYF. The CDR3 nucleotides read TGTGCCAGCAGTTCGGTCAGCTCTGGAAACACCATATATTTT.